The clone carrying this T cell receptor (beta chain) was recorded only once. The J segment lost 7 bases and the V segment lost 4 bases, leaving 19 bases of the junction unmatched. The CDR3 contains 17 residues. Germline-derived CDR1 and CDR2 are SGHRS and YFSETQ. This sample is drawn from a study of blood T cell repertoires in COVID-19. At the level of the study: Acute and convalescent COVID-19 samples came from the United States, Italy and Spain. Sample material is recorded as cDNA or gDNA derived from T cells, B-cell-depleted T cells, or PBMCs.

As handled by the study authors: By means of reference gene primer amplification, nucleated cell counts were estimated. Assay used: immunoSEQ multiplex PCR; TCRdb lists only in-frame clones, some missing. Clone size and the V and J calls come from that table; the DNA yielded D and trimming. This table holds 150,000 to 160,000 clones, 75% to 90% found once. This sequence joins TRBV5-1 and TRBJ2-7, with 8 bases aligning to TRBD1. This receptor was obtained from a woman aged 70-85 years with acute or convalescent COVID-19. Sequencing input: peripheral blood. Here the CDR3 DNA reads TGCGCCAGCAGCCCAACGCCCAGGGGGCGGTCAGTCAGAGAGCAGTACTTC. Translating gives CASSPTPRGRSVREQYF.